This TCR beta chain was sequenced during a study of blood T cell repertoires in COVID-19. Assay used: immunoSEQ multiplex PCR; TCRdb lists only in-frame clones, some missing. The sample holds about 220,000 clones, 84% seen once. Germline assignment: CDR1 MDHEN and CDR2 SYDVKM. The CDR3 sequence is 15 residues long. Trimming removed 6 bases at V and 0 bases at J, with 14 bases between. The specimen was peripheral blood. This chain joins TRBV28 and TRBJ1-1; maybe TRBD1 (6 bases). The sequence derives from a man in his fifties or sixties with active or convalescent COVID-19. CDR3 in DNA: TGTGCCAGCAGCGCCTCCGAGGGGGTGAACACTGAAGCTTTCTTT. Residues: CASSASEGVNTEAFF.